This passage covers 14 T cell receptor beta chains from one sample sequenced in a study of vaccination and CD4 T cells after COVID-19. Antigens for these TCRs are unknown. Treatment specified: roughly 10-day PBMC culture with coronavirus spike peptide pools or control peptides (ViraFEST assay). From the unexposed donor, CD4+ T cells were collected ahead of the COVID-19 pandemic (2011-2018). The Oncomine TCR Beta short-read assay was what sequenced the DNA obtained from cultured CD4+ T cells. It was from cultured CD4+ T cells that genomic DNA was extracted. Using its own MiXCR run on the PCR reads, TCRdb lists one record per CDR3 protein. The sample records 7,500 to 10,000 distinct CDR3 sequences, under 30% being singletons. Material: CD4+ T cells from blood, cultured in vitro. Receptor source: a human donor in good health.

This clonotype has a handful of counts. This chain connects TRBV27 to TRBJ2-7; a possible D gene is TRBD2 (6 bases). This CDR3 has 15 amino acids. Germline CDR1 and CDR2: MNHEY and SMNVEV (reference sequence). The V and J ends lost 2 bases and 1 base respectively, with 12 bases between them. Written as DNA, the CDR3 is TGTGCCAGCAGTTTAGCCGCGGGGCTTTCCTACGAGCAGTACTTC. Its protein product is CASSLAAGLSYEQYF.

This chain connects TRBV28 to TRBJ1-2; the D gene is possibly TRBD1 (5 bases). CDR1 is MDHEN and CDR2 is SYDVKM in the germline V gene. Trimming took off 4 bases at V and 5 bases at J, with 14 bases between the two ends. The CDR3 has 14 residues. The CDR3 reads CASSSPPTAYGYTF. The CDR3 region has the DNA TGTGCCAGCAGTTCCCCCCCGACAGCGTATGGCTACACCTTC.

The chain links TRBV29-1 to TRBJ2-1; weak D call: TRBD1 (6 bases). Per germline, CDR1 SQVTM and CDR2 ANQGSEA. The V and J ends lost 0 bases and 2 bases respectively, with 14 bases between them. The CDR3 runs 16 residues. CDR3 loop: CSVEDQGRTAYNEQFF. The CDR3 DNA is TGCAGCGTTGAAGATCAGGGGCGTACAGCCTACAATGAGCAGTTCTTC.

The V and J genes are TRBV6-5 and TRBJ2-5; 7 nucleotides line up with TRBD2. This CDR3 is built from 17 residues. J gave up 3 bases and V 0 bases, and 10 bases lay outside the gene matches. Germline CDR1 and CDR2: MNHEY and SVGAGI. The CDR3 DNA reads as TGTGCCAGCAGTTACTCGGTACCCCCTAGCGGAAAAGAGACCCAGTACTTC. Translated, it gives CASSYSVPPSGKETQYF.

This clonotype was found a few times. V and J are TRBV28 and TRBJ2-6, with 8 bases aligning to TRBD2. V lost 5 bases and J lost 2; bases outside the gene matches: 5. Germline V gives CDR1 MDHEN, CDR2 SYDVKM. There are 16 residues in the CDR3. CDR3 in DNA: TGTGCCAGCAGTCCCCGGGGGGGGACTGGGGCCAACGTCCTGACTTTC. It codes for CASSPRGGTGANVLTF.

In its sample, this clonotype was seen a few times. The V call is TRBV19, the J call TRBJ2-5; TRBD2 matches 16 bases. CDR3 size: 18 residues. J lost 1 base, V lost 4 bases, and 6 bases had no gene match. The V gene's germline CDR1 is LNHDA and CDR2 SQIVND (reference sequence). CDR3 sequence: CASSTGLAGGPSQETQYF. The CDR3 coding sequence is TGTGCCAGTAGTACGGGACTAGCGGGAGGGCCCTCCCAAGAGACCCAGTACTTC. Full variable domain (remainder filled in from reference TRBV19 and TRBJ2-5): DGGITQSPKYLFRKEGQNVTLSCEQNLNHDAMYWYRQDPGQGLRLIYYSQIVNDFQKGDIAEGYSVSREKKESFPLTVTSAQKNPTAFYLCASSTGLAGGPSQETQYFGPGTRLLVL.

This clonotype occurred a few times. This chain links TRBV21-1 with TRBJ2-2; the table assigns TRBD1, which was not confirmed against the DNA. TRBV21-1 is shown as a pseudogene. CDR3 length: 14 residues. The CDR3 here is CASSNSRGTGELFF. The CDR3 coding sequence is TGTGCCAGCAGCAATTCCCGGGGAACCGGGGAGCTGTTTTTT.

V and J are TRBV6-2 or TRBV6-3 and TRBJ2-5; TRBD2 agrees at 9 bases. Trimming cost V 2 bases and J 3 bases; bases outside gene matches: 10. CDR3 length equals 17 residues. Looked up from germline, CDR1 is MNHEY and CDR2 is SVGEGT. The CDR3 DNA is TGTGCCAGCAGTTACCCCCGGGGCGGGAGGGCCGAAGAGACCCAGTACTTC. Translation: CASSYPRGGRAEETQYF.

V usage is TRBV11-2 and J usage is TRBJ1-2; 11 bases line up with TRBD1. The V and J ends lost 6 bases and 5 bases, in that order; junction bases with no gene match: 8. CDR1 is SGHAT, CDR2 FQNNGV, per germline. The CDR3 runs to 15 residues. CDR3 in DNA: TGTGCCAGCAGTCTCGGACAGGGGGCGGGATATGGCTACACCTTC. Translating it yields CASSLGQGAGYGYTF.

This clonotype was seen a few times. This sequence joins TRBV6-2 or TRBV6-3 and TRBJ2-5; D gene unclear. In germline, CDR1 is MNHEY, CDR2 SVGEGT. This CDR3 comprises 14 residues. V lost 10 bases and J lost 5, with 20 bases in between. The DNA for the CDR3 is TGTGCCACCAAGAAACCCCCTGTTGGGGAGACCCAGTACTTC. It codes for CATKKPPVGETQYF.

A few counts support this clonotype. V is TRBV28 and J is TRBJ1-5; D unresolved. The CDR3 consists of 17 residues. In germline, CDR1 is MDHEN, CDR2 SYDVKM. V was pared by 1 base and J by 1 base, with 14 bases between. CDR3 in amino acids: CASSLFVPTTSNQPQHF. CDR3 bases: TGTGCCAGCAGTTTATTTGTTCCAACCACAAGCAATCAGCCCCAGCATTTT. The variable domain in full, completed from reference TRBV28 and TRBJ1-5, reads DVKVTQSSRYLVKRTGEKVFLECVQDMDHENMFWYRQDPGLGLRLIYFSYDVKMKEKGDIPEGYSVSREKKERFSLILESASTNQTSMYLCASSLFVPTTSNQPQHFGDGTRLSIL.

This chain uses TRBV5-8 with TRBJ1-3, with D tentatively TRBD1 (6 bases). CDR1 is SGHTS and CDR2 is YDEGEE in the germline V gene. This CDR3 is built from 14 residues. Trimming cost V 3 bases and J 2 bases, with 9 bases left between them. This CDR3 is CASSSRDTGNTIYF. As DNA, the CDR3 is TGTGCCAGCAGCTCCCGGGACACTGGAAACACCATATATTTT.

V and J are TRBV30 and TRBJ1-2; D perhaps matches TRBD1 (6 bases). The CDR3 is 13 residues long. The V gene lost 0 bases and the J gene lost 10 bases, with 15 bases spanning the gap. Germline CDR1 reads GTSNPN; CDR2 reads SVGIG (reference sequence). The CDR3 DNA is TGTGCCTGGAGTGTGGGGGCGCCGACCGACTACACCTTC. It encodes CAWSVGAPTDYTF.

This clonotype came up a few times. The V and J genes are TRBV15 and TRBJ2-1; D not certain. V gave up 0 bases and J gave up 2 bases, with 8 bases separating them. There are 15 residues in the CDR3. Germline CDR1 reads LNHNV; CDR2 reads YYDKDF (reference sequence). The CDR3 reads CATSRDRYPYNEQFF. Here the CDR3 DNA reads TGTGCCACCAGCAGAGACCGATACCCCTACAATGAGCAGTTCTTC.